This passage covers 19 T cell receptor beta chains from one sample sequenced in a study of Graves' ophthalmopathy and Graves' hyperthyroidism. Scientists amplified the TCR beta CDR3 regions from RNA transcripts. RT-PCR with HTBI primers came first, then second-round multiplex PCR. TCRdb called the multiplex PCR reads again in MiXCR, with one record for every CDR3 protein. The sample lists roughly 39,000 distinct CDR3 sequences; approximately 53% were seen once. The sequenced sample consisted of peripheral blood. Receptors originate from an adult woman with stable Graves' hyperthyroidism.

The genes are TRBV5-1 and TRBJ2-7; 7 positions match TRBD1. This CDR3 is 14 amino acids long. Germline V lookup: CDR1 SGHRS, CDR2 YFSETQ. J was trimmed by 4 bases and V by 4 bases; bases with no gene match: 8. Here the CDR3 reads CASSTGTARYEQYF. CDR3 DNA sequence: TGCGCCAGCAGCACCGGGACAGCAAGATACGAGCAGTACTTC.

This rearrangement joins TRBV20-1 to TRBJ1-2; 11 bases are shared with TRBD1. The germline V gene encodes CDR1 DFQATT and CDR2 SNEGSKA (reference sequence). V shed 6 bases and J 7 bases; nucleotides not matched to a gene: 13. The CDR3 covers 15 residues. CDR3 in DNA: TGCAGTGCCCCCAACACGGACAGGGGGCAATTTGGCTACACCTTC. Translation gives CSAPNTDRGQFGYTF.

This clonotype was observed at least ten times. The junction departs from the called germline gene at one end, perhaps through a read error. This rearrangement joins TRBV5-6 to TRBJ1-5, with a tentative D call TRBD1 (5 bases). The V gene's germline CDR1 is SGHDT and CDR2 YYEEEE. CDR3 length: 14 residues. The CDR3 DNA follows: TGTGCCAGCAGCTTACTCCAGGGTGATCAGGCCCAGCATTTT. This codes for CASSLLQGDQAQHF.

This clonotype was picked up many times. This rearrangement joins TRBV7-3 to TRBJ1-2; TRBD1 aligns across 8 bases. The V gene's germline CDR1 is SGHTA and CDR2 FQGTGA. V was clipped by 5 bases and J by 1 base; unmatched bases: 6. The CDR3 totals 15 residues. CDR3 coding DNA: TGTGCCAGCAGCGACAGGGGACCTTTTAACTATGGCTACACCTTC. Translating it yields CASSDRGPFNYGYTF.

A note on this clonotype: A junction boundary mismatches the germline segment, possibly from a read error. The chain carries TRBV10-3 and TRBJ2-7; 10 nucleotides align to TRBD2. Germline V gives CDR1 ENHRY, CDR2 SYGVKD. The CDR3 has 19 residues. CDR3 bases: TGTGCCACCAGTGATTTAGGACTAGCGGCACGCGACTTGTCCTACGAGCAGTACTTC. Encoded protein: CATSDLGLAARDLSYEQYF.

The sample holds many counts of this clonotype. The rearrangement uses TRBV10-3 and TRBJ2-7, with D possibly TRBD1 on 5 matching bases. The CDR3 contains 15 residues. Germline lookup yields CDR1 ENHRY and CDR2 SYGVKD. Trimming left V 6 bases short and J 1 base short, with 16 bases between. CDR3 region: CAISASGWDSYEQYF. Here the CDR3 DNA reads TGTGCCATCAGCGCGTCAGGGTGGGATTCCTACGAGCAGTACTTC.

This clonotype was found a few times. V is TRBV6-5 and J is TRBJ1-5, with a tentative D call TRBD1 (5 bases). The CDR3 sequence is 13 residues long. Germline lookup yields CDR1 MNHEY and CDR2 SVGAGI. V was trimmed by 10 bases and J by 0 bases, leaving 10 bases between them. The CDR3 sequence is CATQGYSNQPQHF. For the CDR3, the DNA is TGTGCCACCCAGGGATATAGCAATCAGCCCCAGCATTTT.

There are a few counts of this clonotype. The conserved closing phenylalanine or tryptophan is absent in this CDR3, likely reflecting a read error. The DNA is omitted, as the CDR3 cannot be located on it reliably, and the CDR3 follows TCRdb's listing. The rearrangement uses TRBV5-6 and TRBJ2-7; the DNA was not used to check the table's D call, TRBD1. Germline V gene data show CDR1 as SGHDT and CDR2 as YYEEEE. The CDR3 length equals 8 residues, ends included. CDR3 amino acids: CASSQGDR.

This clonotype was seen just once. The missing conserved phenylalanine or tryptophan at the end of this CDR3 makes a read error likely. The DNA is omitted, as the CDR3 cannot be located on it reliably, and the CDR3 follows TCRdb's listing. The chain is built from TRBV20-1 and TRBJ2-6. CDR1 DFQATT and CDR2 SNEGSKA come from the germline V gene (reference sequence). From its first to its last residue, the CDR3 has 14 amino acids. CDR3 region: CSARDIDGANVPLV.

The J gene is TRBJ2-5, the V gene TRBV4-2; no firm D call. There are 13 residues in the CDR3. CDR1 LGHNA and CDR2 YNFKEQ come from the germline V gene. Trimming cost V 0 bases and J 5 bases, with 7 bases left between them. CDR3 in amino acids: CASSQEIRETQYF. The CDR3 DNA reads TGTGCCAGCAGCCAAGAAATTCGGGAGACCCAGTACTTC.

In its sample, this clonotype was seen a few times. This chain links TRBV24-1 with TRBJ1-5, with TRBD1 matching 9 bases. The V gene's germline CDR1 is KGHDR and CDR2 SFDVKD. The V gene end was trimmed by 7 bases and the J gene end by 9 bases; junction bases not matched to a gene: 6. The CDR3 has 13 residues. The CDR3 loop is CATSGTGYTPQHF. The CDR3 DNA follows: TGTGCCACCAGCGGGACAGGGTATACGCCCCAGCATTTT.

With regard to this clonotype: A much larger clone lies one base from this, so it may be a read error. The chain uses TRBV2 and TRBJ1-6; D may be TRBD1 (5 bases). CDR1 and CDR2 (germline): SNHLY, FYNNEI. The CDR3 is made up of 17 amino acids. CDR3 in amino acids: CASSLNSGRQYNTPLHF. The CDR3 DNA follows: TGTGCCAGCAGTTTAAACTCGGGACGGCAATATAATACACCCCTCCACTTT.

Ten or more counts support this clonotype. A read error may be the cause here, since a much bigger clone is one base away. The chain recombines TRBV20-1 with TRBJ1-4; 7 nucleotides line up with TRBD1. Per germline, CDR1 DFQATT and CDR2 SNEGSKA (reference sequence). The CDR3 sequence is 12 residues long. Germline trimming cut 6 bases from V and 10 bases from J; bases unmatched to any gene: 8. CDR3 nucleotides: TGCAGTGCCCAGGGGGGGGGGGGAAAACTGTTTTTT. It codes for CSAQGGGGKLFF.

The chain employs TRBV20-1 and TRBJ2-1, with 7 bases that match TRBD1. V lost 6 bases and J lost 3; bases outside the gene matches: 11. CDR1 and CDR2 (germline): DFQATT, SNEGSKA (reference sequence). The CDR3 loop spans 15 amino acids. Here the CDR3 reads CSARIPGTDYNEQFF. As DNA, the CDR3 is TGCAGTGCCAGGATTCCCGGGACAGACTACAATGAGCAGTTCTTC.

The chain recombines TRBV9 with TRBJ1-2, with 10 bases lining up with TRBD1. The ends lost 4 bases at V and 3 bases at J; junction bases unmatched: 6. The germline V gene has CDR1 SGDLS and CDR2 YYNGEE. This CDR3 has 15 amino acids. The DNA for the CDR3 is TGTGCCAGCAGCCCCGGGACAGGGGAAGACTATGGCTACACCTTC. Encoded protein: CASSPGTGEDYGYTF. Full variable domain (missing parts from reference TRBV9 and TRBJ1-2): DSGVTQTPKHLITATGQRVTLRCSPRSGDLSVYWYQQSLDQGLQFLIQYYNGEERAKGNILERFSAQQFPDLHSELNLSSLELGDSALYFCASSPGTGEDYGYTFGSGTRLTVV.

This clonotype was counted at least ten times. The rearrangement links TRBV5-6 to TRBJ2-3; maybe TRBD1 (6 bases). This CDR3 is built from 14 residues. The germline V and J ends were trimmed by 3 bases and 4 bases, with 12 bases remaining between them. Per the germline V gene, CDR1 is SGHDT and CDR2 is YYEEEE. CDR3 sequence (DNA): TGTGCCAGCAGCTGGACGGACAGCCCAGATACGCAGTATTTT. It encodes CASSWTDSPDTQYF.

This rearrangement joins TRBV6-6 to TRBJ2-5, with TRBD1 matching over 9 bases. The CDR3 extends over 17 amino acids. The V and J ends lost 5 bases and 5 bases, in that order; junction bases with no gene match: 15. The germline V gene has CDR1 MNHNY and CDR2 SVGAGI (reference sequence). CDR3 bases: TGTGCCAGCAGTCGTACAGGGGGCGTAATCGGCGGGGAGACCCAGTACTTC. Amino acid sequence: CASSRTGGVIGGETQYF.

This clonotype is medium-sized by share. The J gene is TRBJ1-4, the V gene TRBV24-1; TRBD1 aligns across 12 bases. The junction had 1 base not matched to a gene; V was cut back by 7 bases and J by 8 bases. This CDR3 is built from 13 residues. CDR1 is KGHDR and CDR2 is SFDVKD in the germline V gene. The CDR3 DNA sequence: TGTGCCACCAGCGGGACAGGGGGCGAAAAACTGTTTTTT. Translated: CATSGTGGEKLFF.

Worth noting for this clonotype: The junction departs from the called germline gene at one end, perhaps through a read error. The chain is built from TRBV4-2 and TRBJ2-7; 13 bases align to TRBD2. The CDR3 covers 16 residues. CDR1 and CDR2 from the germline V gene are LGHNA and YNFKEQ. The CDR3, as DNA: TGTGCCAGCTCCTCCGGAACTAGCGGGAGGGCCTACAAGCAGTACTTC. It encodes CASSSGTSGRAYKQYF.